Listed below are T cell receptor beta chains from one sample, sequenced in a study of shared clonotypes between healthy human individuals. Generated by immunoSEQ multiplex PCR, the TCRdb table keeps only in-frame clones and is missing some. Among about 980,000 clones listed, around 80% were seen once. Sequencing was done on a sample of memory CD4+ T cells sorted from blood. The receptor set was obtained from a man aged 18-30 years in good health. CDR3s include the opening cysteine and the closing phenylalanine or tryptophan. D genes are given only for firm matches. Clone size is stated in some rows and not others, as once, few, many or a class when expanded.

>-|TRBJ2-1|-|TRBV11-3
TGTGCCAGCAGCTTAGGGGGGGCGAGTAGGTTCAATGAGCAGTTCTTC
CASSLGGASRFNEQFF
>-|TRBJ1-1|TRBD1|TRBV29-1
TGCAGCGTTTTTCCAGGGGGGTTTGTTGGCACTGAAGCTTTCTTT
CSVFPGGFVGTEAFF
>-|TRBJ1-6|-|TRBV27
TGTGCCAGCGAGCGGGGGCAGGGTAATTCACCCCTCCACTTT
CASERGQGNSPLHF
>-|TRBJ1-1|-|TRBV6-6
TGTGCCAGCAGTCCGAGGGTGAACACTGAAGCTTTCTTT
CASSPRVNTEAFF
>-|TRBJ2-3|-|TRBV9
TGTGCCAGCAGCGTAGGTTGGTCGGATCTCACAGATACGCAGTATTTT
CASSVGWSDLTDTQYF
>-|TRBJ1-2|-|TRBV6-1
TGTGCCAGCAGTGAAGGAGGGCCGTTGGGGGCCCATGGCTACACCTTC
CASSEGGPLGAHGYTF
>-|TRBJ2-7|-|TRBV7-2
TGTGCCAGCAGCGCGGGGCAGAGCCCCTACGAGCAGTACTTC
CASSAGQSPYEQYF
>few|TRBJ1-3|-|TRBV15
TGTGCCACCAGCAGAGGGGGGGAATCTGGAAACACCATATATTTT
CATSRGGESGNTIYF
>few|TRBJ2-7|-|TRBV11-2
TGTGCCAGCAGCTTAGAAAGAAAGTCCTACGAGCAGTACTTC
CASSLERKSYEQYF
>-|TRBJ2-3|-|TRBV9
TGTGCCAGCAGTTCCCCCATGAGGAAATCAGATACGCAGTATTTT
CASSSPMRKSDTQYF
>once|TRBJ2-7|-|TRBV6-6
TGTGCCAGCGTTGGGGGAAGCTACGAGCAGTACTTC
CASVGGSYEQYF
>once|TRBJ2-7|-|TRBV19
TGTGCCAGTAACTGGGGCTTCGGATCCTACGAGCAGTACTTC
CASNWGFGSYEQYF
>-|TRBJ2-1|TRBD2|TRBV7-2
TGTGCCAGCAGACCGGGACTAGCGGGATGGAATGAGCAGTTCTTC
CASRPGLAGWNEQFF
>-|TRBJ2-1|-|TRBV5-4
TGTGCCAGCAGCTTGTGGGGGGCGAATGAGCAGTTCTTC
CASSLWGANEQFF
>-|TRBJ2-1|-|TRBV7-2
TGTGCCAGCAGCTCCCGGACTGTGTACAATGAGCAGTTCTTC
CASSSRTVYNEQFF
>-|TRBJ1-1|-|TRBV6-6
TGTGCCAGCAGTTACTCCGCGAGGGCTGAAGCTTTCTTT
CASSYSARAEAFF
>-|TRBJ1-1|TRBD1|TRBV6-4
TGTGCCAGCAGTTACACCTGGACAGGGGGCACTGAAGCTTTCTTT
CASSYTWTGGTEAFF
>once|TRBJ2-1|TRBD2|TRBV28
TGTGCCAGCAGTCCGTTGACTAGCGGGGGAAACAATGAGCAGTTCTTC
CASSPLTSGGNNEQFF
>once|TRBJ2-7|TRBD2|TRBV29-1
TGCAGCGTGACCGGGACTAATTACTACGAGCAGTACTTC
CSVTGTNYYEQYF
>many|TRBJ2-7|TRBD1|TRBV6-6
TGTGCCAGCAGTGGTCGACAGGGGCCATACGAGCAGTACTTC
CASSGRQGPYEQYF
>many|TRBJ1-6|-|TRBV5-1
TGCGCCAGCAGCTTGGTCCAGGAAAATTCACCCCTCCACTTT
CASSLVQENSPLHF
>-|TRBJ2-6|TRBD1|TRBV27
TGTGCCAGCAGTTTATCGACCGGGACAGGGGGCTCTGGGGCCAACGTCCTGACTTTC
CASSLSTGTGGSGANVLTF
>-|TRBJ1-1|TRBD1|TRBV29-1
TGCAGCGTTGTGGGGACAGGGGGCCGCCTGAACACTGAAGCTTTCTTT
CSVVGTGGRLNTEAFF
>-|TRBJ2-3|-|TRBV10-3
TGTGCCATCAGTGGGGCTGGGGCGACTACGCAGTATTTT
CAISGAGATTQYF
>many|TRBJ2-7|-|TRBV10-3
TGTGCCATCAGTGTAGGCGGATTCTACGAGCAGTACTTC
CAISVGGFYEQYF
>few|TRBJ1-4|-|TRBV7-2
TGTGCCAGCAGTCGCCGAGGGGGAGCGACGGAAAAACTGTTTTTT
CASSRRGGATEKLFF
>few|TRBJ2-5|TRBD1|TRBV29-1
TGCAGCGCCCTAAGGTCCGGGACAGGGGTCAAAAAGACCCAGTACTTC
CSALRSGTGVKKTQYF
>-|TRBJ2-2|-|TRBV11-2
TGTGCCAGCAGCTTAGATCGAGGGACCGGGGAGCTGTTTTTT
CASSLDRGTGELFF
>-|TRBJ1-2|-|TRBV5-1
TGCGCCAGCAGCCTTGAATGGGGAGGTGACTATGGCTACACCTTC
CASSLEWGGDYGYTF
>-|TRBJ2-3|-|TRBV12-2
TGTGCAAGTCGCTTAGCGGAGAATAGCGTCTCACGGGCAGATACGCAGTATTTT
CASRLAENSVSRADTQYF
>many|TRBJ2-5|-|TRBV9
TGTGCCAGCAGCGTAGGAGGTTCAACTCTTTGGGAGACCCAGTACTTC
CASSVGGSTLWETQYF
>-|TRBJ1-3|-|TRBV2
TGTGCCAGCAGTACGGGCCTATACTCTGGAAACACCATATATTTT
CASSTGLYSGNTIYF
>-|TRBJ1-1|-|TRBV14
TGTGCCAGCAGCCAAGGGTTAGGCACTGAAGCTTTCTTT
CASSQGLGTEAFF